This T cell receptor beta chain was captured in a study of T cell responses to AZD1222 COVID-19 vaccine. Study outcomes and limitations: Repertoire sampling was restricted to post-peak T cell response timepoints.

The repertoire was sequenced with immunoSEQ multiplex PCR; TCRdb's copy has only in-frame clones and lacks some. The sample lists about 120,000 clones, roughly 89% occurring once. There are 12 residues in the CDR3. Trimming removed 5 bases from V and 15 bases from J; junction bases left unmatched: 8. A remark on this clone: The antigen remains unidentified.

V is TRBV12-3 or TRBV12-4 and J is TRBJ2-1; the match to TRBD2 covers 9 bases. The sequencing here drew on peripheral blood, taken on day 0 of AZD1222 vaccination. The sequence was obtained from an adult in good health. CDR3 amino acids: CASSTVAGVMFF. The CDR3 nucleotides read TGTGCCAGCAGTACAGTAGCGGGAGTAATGTTCTTC.